This is a list of T cell receptor beta chains from one sample in a study of beta chain features in type 1 diabetes. The data were produced by immunoSEQ multiplex PCR, yet TCRdb's version contains in-frame clones alone and is incomplete. The sample includes some 220,000 clones, roughly a tenth seen only once; the top ten take roughly 1.3%. Sample: central memory CD4+ T cells from blood. Receptor source: a man between 18 and 29 years old in good health. Each CDR3 is given with its conserved first and last residue. The D gene is left open where the match is weak. The size of a clone is reported for some rows only, either as once, few or many, or as a class for expanded clones.

J,D,size,V,DNA,CDR3
TRBJ2-5,TRBD1,-,TRBV11-2,TGTGCCAGCAGCCGGGACAGCTACCAAGAGACCCAGTACTTC,CASSRDSYQETQYF
TRBJ2-3,-,few,TRBV7-3,TGTGCCAGCAGCTTTGGCGCAGGGGGCACAGATACGCAGTATTTT,CASSFGAGGTDTQYF
TRBJ2-3,-,few,TRBV6-6,TGTGCCAGCCCCGGGGACTTCCGTCTGTGGACAGATACGCAGTATTTT,CASPGDFRLWTDTQYF
TRBJ1-5,-,-,TRBV2,TGTGCCAGCAGTGATAAGGGATGGGGCAATCAGCCCCAGCATTTT,CASSDKGWGNQPQHF
TRBJ2-3,-,-,TRBV7-8,TGTGCCAGCAGCCGTGGCGCGGTCACAGATACGCAGTATTTT,CASSRGAVTDTQYF
TRBJ2-4,-,-,TRBV29-1,TGCAGCGTTGAAAGGTTCCATAACCAGGGGTTGGGACTAGCCAAAAACATTCAGTACTTC,CSVERFHNQGLGLAKNIQYF
TRBJ2-5,TRBD2,few,TRBV5-1,TGCGCCAGCAGCTACGGCGGGAGTAGGGAGACCCAGTACTTC,CASSYGGSRETQYF
TRBJ2-1,-,few,TRBV7-2,TGTGCCAGCAGCCCACTTGAGGGGAAACAGTTCTTC,CASSPLEGKQFF
TRBJ2-7,-,few,TRBV5-1,TGCGCCAGCAGCCAGACGGGACTCCGTTCCTACGAGCAGTACTTC,CASSQTGLRSYEQYF
TRBJ1-5,-,-,TRBV7-2,TGTGCCAGCAGCCCCGCAGTAGGGGAGGGACGGCAGCCCCAGCATTTT,CASSPAVGEGRQPQHF
TRBJ2-6,-,-,TRBV25-1,TGTGCCAGCAGTGAATCACGGCGCTCTGGGGCCAACGTCCTGACTTTC,CASSESRRSGANVLTF
TRBJ2-5,-,-,TRBV2,TGTGCCAGCAGGTATGAAGAAGAGACCCAGTACTTC,CASRYEEETQYF
TRBJ2-1,TRBD2,-,TRBV7-9,TGTGCCAGCAGCCCGGGACTAGCGGGAGTTAACGGTGAGCAGTTCTTC,CASSPGLAGVNGEQFF
TRBJ2-5,-,-,TRBV23-1,TGCGCCAGCGGTAATCGGGAGTACCGGACCCAGTACTTC,CASGNREYRTQYF
TRBJ2-5,TRBD2,few,TRBV7-2,TGTGCCAGCACCCGAGACGGGGGAGGGAAGACCCAGTACTTC,CASTRDGGGKTQYF
TRBJ2-1,-,many,TRBV7-3,TGTGCCAGCAGCGTAAACAGCCAGGACTACAATGAGCAGTTCTTC,CASSVNSQDYNEQFF
TRBJ2-7,-,-,TRBV10-3,TGTGCCATCAGTGAAAGGGGAGAGGAGTCCTACGAGCAGTACTTC,CAISERGEESYEQYF
TRBJ2-5,-,-,TRBV7-7,TGTGCTAGCAGCTTAGTACCAGGGCAAGAGACCCAGTACTTC,CASSLVPGQETQYF
TRBJ2-3,TRBD1,few,TRBV18,TGTGCCAGCTCACCGGACAGGGACACGCAGTATTTT,CASSPDRDTQYF
TRBJ2-5,-,few,TRBV30,TGTGCCTGGAGTCCCCCCCCCAGGGGAGAGACCCAGTACTTC,CAWSPPPRGETQYF
TRBJ2-1,TRBD2,-,TRBV7-2,TGTGCCAGCAGCCCTTCCGCTAGCGGGCTCTACAATGAGCAGTTCTTC,CASSPSASGLYNEQFF
TRBJ1-1,-,-,TRBV5-1,TGCGCCAGCAGCTTGGACGGGGCACTGAACACTGAAGCTTTCTTT,CASSLDGALNTEAFF
TRBJ2-3,-,once,TRBV20-1,TGCAGTGCTGGACAGTCAGATACGCAGTATTTT,CSAGQSDTQYF
TRBJ2-7,-,few,TRBV29-1,TGCAGCGTTGGGCAGGACCTCTACGAGCAGTACTTC,CSVGQDLYEQYF
TRBJ2-7,-,many,TRBV30,TGTGCCTGGAGTAGAGGGGGAGGGACAGGAGACTACGAGCAGTACTTC,CAWSRGGGTGDYEQYF
TRBJ2-3,TRBD1,few,TRBV5-1,TGCGCCAGCAGCCTTGGGTCGGACAGGGATACGCAGTATTTT,CASSLGSDRDTQYF